These T cell receptor beta chains were read from a single sample in a study of blood T cell repertoires in COVID-19. Produced via immunoSEQ multiplex PCR; TCRdb's table is partial and in-frame only. The repertoire includes tens of thousands of clones, just under 85% of them detected once, and 25% to 30% sits in the top ten. Input material: peripheral blood. These receptor sequences come from a man aged 70-80 years with acute or convalescent COVID-19. Each CDR3 is given without its conserved first and last residue. The order of the fields is V gene, CDR3 protein.

TRBV7-9 | ASSARDRGIIHALH
TRBV30 | AWSVSIVRGGNTEAF
TRBV30 | ALAGTGGLEAF
TRBV3-1/TRBV3-2 | ASSQLTSGSSYEQY
TRBV7-9 | ASRLYPGTVNTEAF
TRBV30 | AWSVTTNTEAF
TRBV3-1/TRBV3-2 | ASSQDVASSVEQF
TRBV19 | ASTPGGAPQETQY
TRBV2 | ASSGGTGGTQPQH
TRBV10-3 | ATFDGWERTDTQY
TRBV7-9 | ASSLSGDYEQY
TRBV25-1 | ASSYRGSPSIQETQY
TRBV10-1 | ASSESLAGTSTDTQY
TRBV28 | ASSLPRGEQF
TRBV7-2 | ASSLSGTPVGKQY
TRBV5-1 | ASSSPGTSVSYEQY